What follows is one T cell receptor beta chain and its context. This entry comes from a study of blood T cell repertoires in COVID-19. Study summary: Whether acute or convalescent, the COVID-19 samples came from the United States, Italy and Spain. In each case, the material was cDNA or gDNA derived from T cells, B-cell-depleted T cells, or PBMCs.

This table comes from immunoSEQ multiplex PCR, and its TCRdb copy is limited to in-frame clones, with some not included. The sample carries fewer than 250,000 clones, approximately 84% recorded once. V lost 10 bases to trimming and J lost 5 bases, with 14 bases between them. The CDR3 spans 13 residues. CDR1 LNHDA and CDR2 SQIVND come from the germline V gene (reference sequence). This sequence joins TRBV19 and TRBJ2-2, with D hard to call. The sequence came from a woman between 50 and 59 years old with active or convalescent COVID-19. The sample comprised peripheral blood. The CDR3: CAIRKAGTGELFF. CDR3 DNA sequence: TGTGCCATTCGAAAGGCAGGAACCGGGGAGCTGTTTTTT.